The T cell receptor beta chain described here comes from a study of post-analysis software for immune sequencing data. Across the study: In terms of disease course, relapsing-remitting, secondary progressive and progressive-relapsing multiple sclerosis were included. Study-wide results and caveats: In patients, about five TRBV segments were more frequent than in controls, with TRBV5-6, TRBV5-1 and TRBV20-1 among them. Analysis by F measure revealed that same-batch samples clustered strongly together. Those with multiple sclerosis, the patient group, showed significantly lower normalized Chao1 diversity than controls.

In this sample, this clonotype turned up a few times. Its antigen is still unknown. V lost 6 bases, J lost 7 bases, and 10 bases stayed unmatched. Germline V lookup: CDR1 SQVTM, CDR2 ANQGSEA. CDR3 length: 15 amino acids. Unique molecular identifiers were carried by the TCR beta cDNA libraries. It was from about 0.98 to 11 million T cells that approximately 500,000 cDNA molecules came. TCRdb independently ran MiXCR on the PCR reads; one entry per CDR3 protein. This table holds around 710,000 distinct CDR3 sequences, 46% found once. The gene calls are TRBV29-1 and TRBJ2-1; TRBD2 matches at 12 bases. This sequence was found in a girl aged 10 to 17 with multiple sclerosis. Sequences were obtained from blood. CDR3 protein: CSVAFGTSGLNEQFF. The CDR3 DNA reads as TGCAGCGTCGCGTTTGGGACTAGCGGGCTGAATGAGCAGTTCTTC.